These T cell receptor beta chains were read from a single sample in a study of early T cells in non-severe SARS-CoV-2 infection. One entry per CDR3 protein results from TCRdb running MiXCR on the 5' RACE reads. The sample contains approximately 50,000 distinct CDR3 sequences, approximately 8.1% of which appear only once. The sequenced sample consisted of whole blood. The receptors were sampled from an adult who was a healthcare worker with PCR-confirmed SARS-CoV-2 infection or an uninfected control (not recorded which). Both conserved end residues are part of each CDR3. Fields, in order: CDR3 DNA, CDR3 protein, clone size, V gene, D gene, J gene. The D gene is left open where the match is weak. Size is stated for part of the rows, as once, few or many counts, or as a class when the clone is expanded.

DNA: TGTGCCAGCAGTCTAGAACAGGGACACACAGATACGCAGTATTTT; CDR3: CASSLEQGHTDTQYF; size: -; V: TRBV6-4; D: -; J: TRBJ2-3
DNA: TGCAGTGCTAGGCCGCTAATAATTATAAATGAGCAGTTCTTC; CDR3: CSARPLIIINEQFF; size: many; V: TRBV20-1; D: -; J: TRBJ2-1
DNA: TGCAGCGTTGGGGACATCGATAGCTCTGGAAACACCATATATTTT; CDR3: CSVGDIDSSGNTIYF; size: few; V: TRBV29-1; D: -; J: TRBJ1-3
DNA: TGTGCCAGCAGCCCGGTGGCAGGGGAGGGAGACAGCTATGGCTACACCTTC; CDR3: CASSPVAGEGDSYGYTF; size: many; V: TRBV5-6; D: -; J: TRBJ1-2
DNA: TGTGCCAGCAGCTTAGAGGCCTATTCACCCCTCCACTTT; CDR3: CASSLEAYSPLHF; size: few; V: TRBV11-2; D: -; J: TRBJ1-6
DNA: TGCAGTGCCCCCGTCACCAGGGGACCCTACGAGCAGTACTTC; CDR3: CSAPVTRGPYEQYF; size: -; V: TRBV20-1; D: -; J: TRBJ2-7
DNA: TGCAGTGCTAGCGGGGAAGAGACCCAGTACTTC; CDR3: CSASGEETQYF; size: few; V: TRBV20-1; D: -; J: TRBJ2-5
DNA: TGTGCCATCAGTCCGGGTCAAGGAGGAGAGACCCAGTACTTC; CDR3: CAISPGQGGETQYF; size: few; V: TRBV10-3; D: -; J: TRBJ2-5
DNA: TGTGCCAGCAGTTTCGGGACAGTCTACGAGCAGTACTTC; CDR3: CASSFGTVYEQYF; size: many; V: TRBV12-3/TRBV12-4; D: TRBD1; J: TRBJ2-7
DNA: TGTGCCAGCACCCCGACTGCAGGGCCCTTCACTGAAGCTTTCTTT; CDR3: CASTPTAGPFTEAFF; size: many; V: TRBV3-1; D: -; J: TRBJ1-1
DNA: TGTGCCAGCTCCCGTGGGACAGAACCTGCAACTAATGAAAAACTGTTTTTT; CDR3: CASSRGTEPATNEKLFF; size: many; V: TRBV21-1; D: -; J: TRBJ1-4
DNA: TGCAGTGCCACATCGACGGATGGACGGGGCGAGCAGTACTTC; CDR3: CSATSTDGRGEQYF; size: -; V: TRBV20-1; D: -; J: TRBJ2-7
DNA: TGTGCCAGCAGCCAAGCCCGGACTCAGGTTACTTGTAGCAATCAGCCCCAGCATTTT; CDR3: CASSQARTQVTCSNQPQHF; size: many; V: TRBV4-2; D: -; J: TRBJ1-5
DNA: TGCAGCGCCCGGACAGGGGTTAGAGAAAAACTGTTTTTT; CDR3: CSARTGVREKLFF; size: many; V: TRBV29-1; D: TRBD1; J: TRBJ1-4
DNA: TGTGCCACCCACGGGCCGGCCAAAAACATTCAGTACTTC; CDR3: CATHGPAKNIQYF; size: -; V: TRBV6-5; D: -; J: TRBJ2-4
DNA: TGTGCCAGCAGCCTCCGGGCAGGAACTAACTATGGCTACACCTTC; CDR3: CASSLRAGTNYGYTF; size: many; V: TRBV6-2/TRBV6-3; D: -; J: TRBJ1-2
DNA: TGTGCCAGCAGCCACAGGGGAGTGGACTATGGCTACACCTTC; CDR3: CASSHRGVDYGYTF; size: many; V: TRBV12-3/TRBV12-4; D: TRBD1; J: TRBJ1-2
DNA: TGTGCCAGCAGCGTAGAAGGGAACACCGGGGAGCTGTTTTTT; CDR3: CASSVEGNTGELFF; size: many; V: TRBV9; D: -; J: TRBJ2-2
DNA: TGTGCCAGCAGCCCCAGAACAGGATACACCGGGGAGCTGTTTTTT; CDR3: CASSPRTGYTGELFF; size: many; V: TRBV7-9; D: -; J: TRBJ2-2
DNA: TGCAGTGCTAGAGGGCAGGGGCAGTCGATAATTTTC; CDR3: CSARGQGQSIIF; size: many; V: TRBV20-1; D: -; J: TRBJ2-1
DNA: TGTGCCAGCAGGTGGGGGGAGACCCAGTACTTC; CDR3: CASRWGETQYF; size: few; V: TRBV7-9; D: -; J: TRBJ2-5
DNA: TGCAGTGCTAGACCCGAGTGGGGGCGGGCAGATACGCAGTATTTT; CDR3: CSARPEWGRADTQYF; size: many; V: TRBV20-1; D: -; J: TRBJ2-3
DNA: TGTGCCTGGAGTATCCTACAGGGAGGGGGCTATAATTCACCCCTCCACTTT; CDR3: CAWSILQGGGYNSPLHF; size: -; V: TRBV30; D: -; J: TRBJ1-6
DNA: TGTGCCAGCTCACCCATCGGGGGGAGCTCCTACAATGAGCAGTTCTTC; CDR3: CASSPIGGSSYNEQFF; size: many; V: TRBV18; D: TRBD2; J: TRBJ2-1
DNA: TGTGCCAGCAGGGACAGGGTGACTGAAGCTTTCTTT; CDR3: CASRDRVTEAFF; size: many; V: TRBV6-6; D: TRBD1; J: TRBJ1-1
DNA: TGTGCCAGCAGCCGACTAGCGGGGGGTACCTACAATGAGCAGTTCTTC; CDR3: CASSRLAGGTYNEQFF; size: many; V: TRBV5-4; D: TRBD2; J: TRBJ2-1
DNA: TGTGCCAGCAGTTTATTAGGACAGGCCGGGGAGCTGTTTTTT; CDR3: CASSLLGQAGELFF; size: few; V: TRBV6-5; D: TRBD1; J: TRBJ2-2
DNA: TGCAGTGCTAGACAGGGGGGGCATACGCAGTATTTT; CDR3: CSARQGGHTQYF; size: many; V: TRBV20-1; D: -; J: TRBJ2-3
DNA: TGTGCCAGCAGCTTAGAGACAGGGGGAGTCTATGGCTACACCTTC; CDR3: CASSLETGGVYGYTF; size: many; V: TRBV7-6; D: TRBD1; J: TRBJ1-2
DNA: TGTGCCAGTAGTATAGAAGGACAGGTGAACACTGAAGCTTTCTTT; CDR3: CASSIEGQVNTEAFF; size: many; V: TRBV19; D: TRBD1; J: TRBJ1-1
DNA: TGCAGCGGGGGGGAGCCCGACGTAGGGACCCAGTACTTC; CDR3: CSGGEPDVGTQYF; size: few; V: TRBV29-1; D: -; J: TRBJ2-5
DNA: TGTGCCAGCAGCTCACAGGCAACTAATGAAAAACTGTTTTTT; CDR3: CASSSQATNEKLFF; size: -; V: TRBV7-4; D: -; J: TRBJ1-4
DNA: TGCGCCAGCAGCCAAGATCGGTACAGCCAAGAGACCCAGTACTTC; CDR3: CASSQDRYSQETQYF; size: few; V: TRBV4-3; D: -; J: TRBJ2-5
DNA: TGTGCCAGCAGCTTAGCACTAGCGGGGCCCACAGATACGCAGTATTTT; CDR3: CASSLALAGPTDTQYF; size: few; V: TRBV7-9; D: TRBD2; J: TRBJ2-3
DNA: TGTGCCAGCAGTACACCCGGGACAGGAGGTACCCAGTACTTC; CDR3: CASSTPGTGGTQYF; size: many; V: TRBV28; D: TRBD1; J: TRBJ2-5
DNA: TGTGCCAGCACCCGGGACAGGGGGCATTACGAGCAGTACTTC; CDR3: CASTRDRGHYEQYF; size: -; V: TRBV6-5; D: TRBD1; J: TRBJ2-7
DNA: TGTGCCAGCAGCTACCGGGCGGCCACTAATGAAAAACTGTTTTTT; CDR3: CASSYRAATNEKLFF; size: many; V: TRBV6-6; D: -; J: TRBJ1-4
DNA: TGTGCCAGCAGTCCCCCAAACAGGGTAAGGAGCAATCAGCCCCAGCATTTT; CDR3: CASSPPNRVRSNQPQHF; size: many; V: TRBV28; D: -; J: TRBJ1-5
DNA: TGTGCCAGCAGCATCCCTAGCGGGGGTTCCAATGAGCAGTTCTTC; CDR3: CASSIPSGGSNEQFF; size: many; V: TRBV11-2; D: TRBD2; J: TRBJ2-1
DNA: TGTGCCAGCATGGGGAACGGCTACGAGCAGTACTTC; CDR3: CASMGNGYEQYF; size: few; V: TRBV28; D: -; J: TRBJ2-7
DNA: TGTGCCAGCAGCTTGGGTCTTTCTAACTATGGCTACACCTTC; CDR3: CASSLGLSNYGYTF; size: many; V: TRBV11-2; D: -; J: TRBJ1-2
DNA: TGTGCCAGCAGACGAATCCCCCAAGCGGGAAGGGGGACTGAAGCTTTCTTT; CDR3: CASRRIPQAGRGTEAFF; size: -; V: TRBV28; D: -; J: TRBJ1-1
DNA: TGTGCCAGCAGCAGGGGAGGCGCCGGTTACTCTGGAAACACCATATATTTT; CDR3: CASSRGGAGYSGNTIYF; size: few; V: TRBV14; D: -; J: TRBJ1-3
DNA: TGTGCCAGCAGTGATGACAGGGTACGGGGGACTGAAGCTTTCTTT; CDR3: CASSDDRVRGTEAFF; size: many; V: TRBV6-1; D: TRBD1; J: TRBJ1-1
DNA: TGCAGCGTTTTTGGGGACAGGGGGCGCGGTGGCTACACCTTC; CDR3: CSVFGDRGRGGYTF; size: -; V: TRBV29-1; D: TRBD1; J: TRBJ1-2
DNA: TGTGCCAGTAGTATAGATCATAGGGGTTATGGGGCCAACGTCCTGACTTTC; CDR3: CASSIDHRGYGANVLTF; size: few; V: TRBV19; D: -; J: TRBJ2-6
DNA: TGTGCCCAGAGCGGGGGATTTAACTATGGCTACACCTTC; CDR3: CAQSGGFNYGYTF; size: few; V: TRBV30; D: -; J: TRBJ1-2
DNA: TGTGCCAGCAGTCCCCCCCGCGTACGGCAGCCCACTGAAGCTTTCTTT; CDR3: CASSPPRVRQPTEAFF; size: -; V: TRBV28; D: -; J: TRBJ1-1
DNA: TGTGCCATCAGCCCCTCTAAGGGGGTGGATGAGCAGTTCTTC; CDR3: CAISPSKGVDEQFF; size: -; V: TRBV10-3; D: -; J: TRBJ2-1
DNA: TGCGCCAGCAGCTTTCTACAGGGGTCCTACGAGCAGTACTTC; CDR3: CASSFLQGSYEQYF; size: few; V: TRBV5-1; D: TRBD1; J: TRBJ2-7
DNA: TGTGCCAGCAGCCCGAGACTAGCATCTACCCCCGGGGAGCCGTTTTTT; CDR3: CASSPRLASTPGEPFF; size: -; V: TRBV9; D: TRBD2; J: TRBJ2-2
DNA: TGTGCCAGCAGCTTGGACAGGGCCACCGGGGAGCTGTTTTTT; CDR3: CASSLDRATGELFF; size: -; V: TRBV7-9; D: TRBD1; J: TRBJ2-2